This T cell receptor (beta chain) was found in a study of T-cell reconstitution after alpha-beta-depleted transplantation in children. It was with unique molecular identifiers that the TCRbeta library was prepared. Using its own MiXCR run on the PCR reads, TCRdb lists one record per CDR3 protein. The sample lists about 220,000 distinct CDR3 sequences, more than 15% occurring once. This clonotype was picked up a small number of times. This material consisted of PBMCs, mostly from graft donor cells, taken 360 days after TCRalphabeta/CD19-depleted stem cell transplant. This TCR was recovered from a male patient between 2 and 10 years old who had a stem cell transplant for acute lymphoblastic leukemia, so the T cells may come from the graft donor.

The CDR3 bases are TGTGCCAGCAGCTTAGTCACAGGGGGCTATGGCTACACCTTC. Protein sequence: CASSLVTGGYGYTF. J is TRBJ1-2 and V is TRBV7-8, with TRBD1 matching 8 bases. The CDR3 runs 14 residues. Unmatched junction bases numbered 2, after V lost 1 base and J lost 4 bases. Germline CDR1 is SGHVS and CDR2 is FQNEAQ. The full variable domain, completed using reference TRBV7-8 and TRBJ1-2, is GAGVSQSPRYKVAKRGQDVALRCDPISGHVSLFWYQQALGQGPEFLTYFQNEAQLDKSGLPSDRFFAERPEGSVSTLKIQRTQQEDSAVYLCASSLVTGGYGYTFGSGTRLTVV.